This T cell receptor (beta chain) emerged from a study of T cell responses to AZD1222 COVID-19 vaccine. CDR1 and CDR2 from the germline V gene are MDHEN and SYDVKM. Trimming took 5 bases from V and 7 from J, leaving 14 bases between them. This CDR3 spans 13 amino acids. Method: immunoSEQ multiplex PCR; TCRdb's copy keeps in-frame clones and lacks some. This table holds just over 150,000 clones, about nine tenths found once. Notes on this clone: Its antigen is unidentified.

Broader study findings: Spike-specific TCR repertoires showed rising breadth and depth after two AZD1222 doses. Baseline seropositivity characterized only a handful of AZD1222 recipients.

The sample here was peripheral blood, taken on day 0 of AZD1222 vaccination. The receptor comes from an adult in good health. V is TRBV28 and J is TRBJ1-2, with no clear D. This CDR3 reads CASSPLLLFGYTF. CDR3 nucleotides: TGTGCCAGCAGTCCCCTTCTTCTGTTTGGCTACACCTTC.